These 6 T cell receptor beta chains were sequenced from one sample in a study of cytomegalovirus exposure and HLA in healthy donors. The PCR contained 60 Vbeta and 13 Jbeta primers. Assay used: immunoSEQ multiplex PCR; TCRdb lists only in-frame clones, some missing. The sample includes 210,000 or so clones, more than 75% of them seen just once. Source material: PBMCs. Receptor source: a human donor in good health.

This clone was detected once. The rearrangement uses TRBV9 and TRBJ2-1; 8 bases fit TRBD2. CDR1 SGDLS and CDR2 YYNGEE come from the germline V gene. After removal of 4 bases from V and 13 bases from J, the junction contained 10 bases not matched to a gene. The CDR3 totals 13 residues. For the CDR3, the DNA is TGTGCCAGCAGCCTACAATCGGGGGGGGGACAGTTCTTC. This sequence encodes CASSLQSGGGQFF.

The V and J genes are TRBV7-9 and TRBJ1-5; D unclear. With 1 base removed from V and 1 base from J, the gap between germline ends came to 5 bases. The CDR3 runs 14 residues. In germline, CDR1 is SEHNR, CDR2 FQNEAQ (reference sequence). The CDR3 nucleotides are TGTGCCAGCAGCTTAGAACGGAGCAATCAGCCCCAGCATTTT. Amino acid sequence: CASSLERSNQPQHF.

The chain links TRBV18 to TRBJ2-6, with 8 bases that match TRBD1. Germline V gives CDR1 KGHSH, CDR2 LQKENI. V shed 6 bases, J shed 0 bases, and the junction held 7 bases outside the gene matches. The CDR3 length is 17 residues. CDR3: CASSAGQGNSGANVLTF. CDR3 DNA sequence: TGTGCCAGCTCGGCTGGACAGGGAAACTCTGGGGCCAACGTCCTGACTTTC.

The rearrangement links TRBV11-2 to TRBJ1-1; D not certain. CDR1 is SGHAT, CDR2 FQNNGV, per germline. This CDR3 region has 15 residues. Trimming took 5 bases from V and 5 from J, leaving 18 bases between them. The CDR3 here is CASSQIPGKGTEAFF. As DNA, the CDR3 is TGTGCCAGCAGCCAGATACCGGGAAAGGGAACTGAAGCTTTCTTT.

This sequence joins TRBV5-1 and TRBJ2-7, with D maybe TRBD2 (7 bases). The V gene lost 4 bases and the J gene lost 6 bases, with 23 bases spanning the gap. The CDR3 covers 16 residues. Looked up from germline, CDR1 is SGHRS and CDR2 is YFSETQ. The CDR3 region has the DNA TGCGCCAGCAGCCAAGGGGGAGGGGCAAGGACTTTCGAGCAGTACTTC. This encodes CASSQGGGARTFEQYF.

This clone was seen once. The genes are TRBV28 and TRBJ2-5; the match to TRBD2 covers 10 bases. Losses at the gene ends were 6 bases for V and 4 bases for J; bases not matched to a gene: 5. The CDR3 extends over 14 amino acids. CDR1 and CDR2 (germline): MDHEN, SYDVKM. CDR3 region: CASSIGLAAETQYF. The CDR3, as DNA: TGTGCCAGCAGCATAGGACTAGCGGCAGAGACCCAGTACTTC.